What follows are 9 T cell receptor beta chains derived from one specimen sequenced in a study of blood T cell repertoires in COVID-19. Repertoires were generated with immunoSEQ multiplex PCR, while TCRdb's copy carries only in-frame clones and drops some. The sample lists roughly 78,000 clones; approximately 80% were seen once. Source material: peripheral blood. Receptors originate from a man aged 50 or older with COVID-19, enrolled during active disease.

The CDR3 reads CASSLLVGTDTQYF. Written as DNA, the CDR3 is TGTGCCAGCAGTTTATTAGTCGGCACAGATACGCAGTATTTT. V gene TRBV28 combines with J gene TRBJ2-3, with D uncertain. CDR1 is MDHEN, CDR2 SYDVKM, per germline. The CDR3 runs 14 residues. V lost 1 base to trimming and J lost 1 base, with 6 bases between them.

About this clone: One end of the junction does not line up with germline, which may come from a read error. The rearrangement uses TRBV11-2 and TRBJ2-6, with D perhaps matching TRBD2 (7 bases). This CDR3 has 18 residues. Germline lookup yields CDR1 SGHAT and CDR2 FQNNGV. The CDR3 region is CASSLGLGGGLGANVLTF. CDR3 bases: TGTGCCAGCAGCTTAGGGCTCGGGGGAGGGTTGGGGGCAAACGTCCTGACTTTC.

The V and J genes are TRBV5-1 and TRBJ2-7, with 8 positions matching TRBD2. This CDR3 has 15 amino acids. The germline V gene encodes CDR1 SGHRS and CDR2 YFSETQ. V lost 4 bases, J lost 0 bases, and 6 bases stayed unmatched. Here the CDR3 DNA reads TGCGCCAGCAGCCCCATAGCGGGAAACTCCTACGAGCAGTACTTC. Protein product: CASSPIAGNSYEQYF.

J is TRBJ1-3 and V is TRBV11-2; 7 bases align to TRBD1. The CDR3 loop spans 17 amino acids. The V and J ends lost 4 bases and 0 bases, in that order; junction bases with no gene match: 9. CDR1 and CDR2 (germline): SGHAT, FQNNGV. CDR3 region: CASSWGWGQTSGNTIYF. The CDR3 bases are TGTGCCAGCAGCTGGGGTTGGGGACAGACCTCTGGAAACACCATATATTTT.

The chain combines TRBV19 with TRBJ1-1, with a possible D match to TRBD1 (5 bases). Trimming took off 11 bases at V and 0 bases at J, with 16 bases between the two ends. Germline loops: CDR1 LNHDA, CDR2 SQIVND (reference sequence). This CDR3 is 14 amino acids long. CDR3 region: CASSPPGMNTEAFF. The CDR3 DNA reads as TGTGCCTCCTCCCCCCCAGGGATGAACACTGAAGCTTTCTTT.

The chain couples TRBV30 to TRBJ1-2; maybe TRBD1 (6 bases). The CDR3 is 14 amino acids. Germline lookup yields CDR1 GTSNPN and CDR2 SVGIG (reference sequence). Trimming pared 4 bases from V and 4 bases from J, leaving 16 bases between. CDR3: CAWTKGRDIYGYTF. CDR3 in DNA: TGTGCCTGGACCAAAGGGAGGGACATCTATGGCTACACCTTC.

The rearrangement links TRBV7-8 to TRBJ1-1; no definite D call. V lost 6 bases and J 5 bases, leaving 13 bases between the germline ends. Germline CDR1 reads SGHVS; CDR2 reads FQNEAQ. The CDR3 is made up of 13 amino acids. This chain's CDR3 is CASSQRAGTEAFF. DNA of the CDR3: TGTGCCAGCAGTCAGCGGGCTGGGACTGAAGCTTTCTTT.

The chain employs TRBV19 and TRBJ2-2; 7 bases line up with TRBD1. Trimming removed 6 bases from V and 6 bases from J; junction bases left unmatched: 4. Germline CDR1 and CDR2: LNHDA and SQIVND (reference sequence). The CDR3 extends over 13 amino acids. CDR3 loop: CASRNQGAGELFF. DNA of the CDR3: TGTGCCAGTAGAAATCAGGGGGCCGGGGAGCTGTTTTTT.

A single count supports this clone. This chain uses TRBV5-1 with TRBJ2-1; 9 bases line up with TRBD1. Trimming removed 0 bases from V and 2 bases from J; junction bases left unmatched: 3. Per the germline V gene, CDR1 is SGHRS and CDR2 is YFSETQ. The CDR3 is 16 amino acids. This CDR3 reads CASSLGGTGPYNEQFF. The CDR3 bases are TGCGCCAGCAGCTTGGGCGGGACAGGGCCCTACAATGAGCAGTTCTTC.